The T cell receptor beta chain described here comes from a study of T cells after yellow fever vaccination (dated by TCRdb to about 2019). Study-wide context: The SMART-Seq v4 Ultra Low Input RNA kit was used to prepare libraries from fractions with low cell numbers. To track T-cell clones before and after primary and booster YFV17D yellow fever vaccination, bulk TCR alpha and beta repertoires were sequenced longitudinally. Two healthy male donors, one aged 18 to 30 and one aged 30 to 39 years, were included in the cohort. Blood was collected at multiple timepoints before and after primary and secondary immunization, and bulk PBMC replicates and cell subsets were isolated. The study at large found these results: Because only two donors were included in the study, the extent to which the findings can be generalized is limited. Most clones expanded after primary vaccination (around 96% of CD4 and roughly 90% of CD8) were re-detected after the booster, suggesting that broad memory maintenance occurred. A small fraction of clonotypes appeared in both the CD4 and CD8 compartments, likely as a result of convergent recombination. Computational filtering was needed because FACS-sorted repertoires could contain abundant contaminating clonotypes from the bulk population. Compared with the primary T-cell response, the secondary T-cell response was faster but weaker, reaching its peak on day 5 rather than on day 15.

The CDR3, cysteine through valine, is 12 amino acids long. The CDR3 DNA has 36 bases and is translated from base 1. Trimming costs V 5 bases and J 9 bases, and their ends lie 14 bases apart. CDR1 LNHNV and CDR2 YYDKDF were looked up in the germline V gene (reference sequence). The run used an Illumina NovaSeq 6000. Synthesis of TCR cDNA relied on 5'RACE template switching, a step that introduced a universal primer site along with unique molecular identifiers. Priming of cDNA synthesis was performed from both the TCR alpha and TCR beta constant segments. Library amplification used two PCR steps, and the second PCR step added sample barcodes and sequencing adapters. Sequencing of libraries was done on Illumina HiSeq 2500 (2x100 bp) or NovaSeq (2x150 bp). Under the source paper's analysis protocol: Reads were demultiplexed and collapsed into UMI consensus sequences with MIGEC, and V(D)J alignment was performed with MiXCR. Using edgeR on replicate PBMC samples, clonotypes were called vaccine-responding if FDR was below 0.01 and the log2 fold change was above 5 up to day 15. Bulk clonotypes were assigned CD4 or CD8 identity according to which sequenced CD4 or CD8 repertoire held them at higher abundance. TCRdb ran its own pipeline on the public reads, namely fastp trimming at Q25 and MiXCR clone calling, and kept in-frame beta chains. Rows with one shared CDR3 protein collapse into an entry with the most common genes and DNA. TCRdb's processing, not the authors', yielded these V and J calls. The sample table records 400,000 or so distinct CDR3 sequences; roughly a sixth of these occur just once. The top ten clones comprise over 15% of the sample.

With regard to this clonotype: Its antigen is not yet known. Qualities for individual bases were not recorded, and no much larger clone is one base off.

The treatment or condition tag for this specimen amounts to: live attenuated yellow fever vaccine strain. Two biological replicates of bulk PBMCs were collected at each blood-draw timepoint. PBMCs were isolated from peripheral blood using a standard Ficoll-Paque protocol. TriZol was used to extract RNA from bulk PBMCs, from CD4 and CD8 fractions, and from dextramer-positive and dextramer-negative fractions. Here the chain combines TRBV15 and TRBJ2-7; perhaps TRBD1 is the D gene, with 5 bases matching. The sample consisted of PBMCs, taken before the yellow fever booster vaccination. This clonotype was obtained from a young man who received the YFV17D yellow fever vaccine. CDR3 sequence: CATSQERTRQYV. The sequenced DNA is TGTGCCACCAGCCAGGAACGGACAAGGCAGTACGTC.